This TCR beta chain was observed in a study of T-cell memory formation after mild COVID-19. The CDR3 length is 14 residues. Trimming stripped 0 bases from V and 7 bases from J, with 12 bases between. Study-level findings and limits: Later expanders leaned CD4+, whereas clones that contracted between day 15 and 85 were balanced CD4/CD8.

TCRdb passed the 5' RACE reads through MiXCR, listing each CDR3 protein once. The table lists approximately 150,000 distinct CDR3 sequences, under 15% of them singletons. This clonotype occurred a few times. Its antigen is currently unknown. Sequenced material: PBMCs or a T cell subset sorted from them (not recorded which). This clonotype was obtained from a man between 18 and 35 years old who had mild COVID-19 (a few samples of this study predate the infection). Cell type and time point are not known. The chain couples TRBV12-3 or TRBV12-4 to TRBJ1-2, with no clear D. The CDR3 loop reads CASSLARGKGGYTF. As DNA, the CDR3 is TGTGCCAGCAGTTTAGCCCGGGGAAAGGGTGGCTACACCTTC.